A single count supports the clone carrying this TCR beta chain. The sample originates from a study of technical replicates of blood from several donors. The germline gives CDR1 ENHRY, CDR2 SYGVKD. CDR3 size: 14 residues. V lost 4 bases to trimming and J lost 3 bases; unmatched junction nucleotides: 4. The method was immunoSEQ multiplex PCR; TCRdb's version includes in-frame clones alone and lacks a portion of them. Counted here are under 95,000 clones, roughly 94% occurring once; the ten biggest clones make up roughly 0.25%. The rearrangement uses TRBV10-3 and TRBJ2-7; 9 positions match TRBD2. The specimen sequenced was T cells isolated from PBMCs. The TCR was taken from a human donor in good health. The CDR3 nucleotides are TGTGCCATCAGTGCGCGACTAGCGGACTACGAGCAGTACTTC. Translating gives CAISARLADYEQYF.